The T cell receptor (beta chain) under discussion was sequenced for a study of CD8+CD57+ T cells in acquired aplastic anemia. Study conclusions and caveats: Found in both controls and patients were approximately 29 CD8+ CDR3 sequences. The study found no significant CD8+ Simpson's diversity difference between patients and controls.

The CDR3 extends over 13 amino acids. Per the germline V gene, CDR1 is SNHLY and CDR2 is FYNNEI. In patients chosen for sequencing, flow cytometry had shown CD8+CD57+ cell expansion. The study sampled blood from patients who had received no therapy. Profiling that covered TCR beta VDJ and CDR3 relied on genomic DNA as its template. TCRdb reanalysed the reads using MiXCR and keeps one entry per CDR3 protein. In the table there are approximately 260,000 distinct CDR3 sequences, less than 85% of which are singletons. On this clonotype itself: Its antigen is unidentified. The junction does not match germline at one end; this may be a read error.

The clonotype was recovered from a human donor with aplastic anemia. Sequenced material: sorted CD4+, CD8+, or CD8+CD57+ T cells (not recorded which) from PBMCs. This chain links TRBV2 with TRBJ2-3; tentatively, D is TRBD1 or TRBD2 (5 bases each). The CDR3 region is CTRGDGATDTQYF. CDR3 bases: TGTACCAGAGGAGACGGGGCCACAGATACGCAGTATTTT.